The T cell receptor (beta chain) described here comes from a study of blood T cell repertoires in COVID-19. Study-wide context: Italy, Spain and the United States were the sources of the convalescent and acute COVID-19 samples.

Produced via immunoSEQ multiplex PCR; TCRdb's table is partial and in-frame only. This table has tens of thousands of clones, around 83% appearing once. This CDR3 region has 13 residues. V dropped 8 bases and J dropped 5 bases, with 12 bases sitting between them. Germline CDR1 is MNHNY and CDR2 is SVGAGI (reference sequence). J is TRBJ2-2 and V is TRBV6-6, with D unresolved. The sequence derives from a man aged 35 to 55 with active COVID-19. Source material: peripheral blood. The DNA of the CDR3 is TGTGCCAGCGGCCCGGAGCGTACCGGGGAGCTGTTTTTT. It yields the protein CASGPERTGELFF.